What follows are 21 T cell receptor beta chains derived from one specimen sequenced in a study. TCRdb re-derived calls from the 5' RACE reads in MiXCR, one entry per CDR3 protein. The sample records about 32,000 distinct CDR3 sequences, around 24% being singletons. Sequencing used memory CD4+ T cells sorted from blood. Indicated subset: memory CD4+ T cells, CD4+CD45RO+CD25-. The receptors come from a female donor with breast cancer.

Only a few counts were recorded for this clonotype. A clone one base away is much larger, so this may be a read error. CDR3 coding DNA: TGTGCCAGCAGCCGTTCGACCTTGGGACGGGGAACCTACAATGAGCAGTTCTTC. Protein sequence: CASSRSTLGRGTYNEQFF. The J gene is TRBJ2-1, the V gene TRBV7-9; D may be TRBD1 or TRBD2 (5 bases each). The germline gives CDR1 SEHNR, CDR2 FQNEAQ (reference sequence). Trimming shortened V by 5 bases and J by 2 bases, and 22 bases separated the two germline ends. The CDR3 has 18 amino acids.

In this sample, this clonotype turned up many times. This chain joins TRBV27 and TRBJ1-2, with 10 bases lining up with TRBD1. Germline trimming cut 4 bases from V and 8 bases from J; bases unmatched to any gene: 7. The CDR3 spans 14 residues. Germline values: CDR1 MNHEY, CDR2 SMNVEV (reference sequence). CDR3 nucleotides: TGTGCCAGCAGTTCGGGACAGGGGTCCCTGGGCTACACCTTC. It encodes CASSSGQGSLGYTF.

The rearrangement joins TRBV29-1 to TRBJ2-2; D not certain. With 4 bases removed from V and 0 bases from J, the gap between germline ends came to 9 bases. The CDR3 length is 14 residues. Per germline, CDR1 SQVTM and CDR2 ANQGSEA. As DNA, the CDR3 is TGCAGCGTTGTCCCCACTGCGAACACCGGGGAGCTGTTTTTT. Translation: CSVVPTANTGELFF.

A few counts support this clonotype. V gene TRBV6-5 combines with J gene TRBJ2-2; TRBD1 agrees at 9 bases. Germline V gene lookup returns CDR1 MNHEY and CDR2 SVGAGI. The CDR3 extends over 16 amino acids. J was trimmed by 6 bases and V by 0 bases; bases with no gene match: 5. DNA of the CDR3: TGTGCCAGCAGTTACTCGGGGACAGGGTTCCCCGGGGAGCTGTTTTTT. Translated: CASSYSGTGFPGELFF.

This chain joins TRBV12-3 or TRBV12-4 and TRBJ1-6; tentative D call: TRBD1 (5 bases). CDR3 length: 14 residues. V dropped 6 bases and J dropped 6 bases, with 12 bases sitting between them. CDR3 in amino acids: CASSPSGGNSPLHF. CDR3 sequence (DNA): TGTGCCAGCAGCCCATCGGGGGGTAATTCACCCCTCCACTTT.

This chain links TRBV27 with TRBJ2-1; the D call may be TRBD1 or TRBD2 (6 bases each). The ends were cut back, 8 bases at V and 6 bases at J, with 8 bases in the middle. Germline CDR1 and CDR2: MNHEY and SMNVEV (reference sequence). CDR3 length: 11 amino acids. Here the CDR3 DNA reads TGTGCCAGCGGGGGGCTCAATGAGCAGTTCTTC. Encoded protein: CASGGLNEQFF.

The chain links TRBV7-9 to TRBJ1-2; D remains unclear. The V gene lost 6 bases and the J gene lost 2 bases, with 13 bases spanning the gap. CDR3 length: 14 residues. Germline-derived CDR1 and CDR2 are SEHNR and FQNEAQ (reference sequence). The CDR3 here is CASRKTGSNYGYTF. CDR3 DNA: TGTGCCAGCAGAAAAACCGGGTCAAACTATGGCTACACCTTC.

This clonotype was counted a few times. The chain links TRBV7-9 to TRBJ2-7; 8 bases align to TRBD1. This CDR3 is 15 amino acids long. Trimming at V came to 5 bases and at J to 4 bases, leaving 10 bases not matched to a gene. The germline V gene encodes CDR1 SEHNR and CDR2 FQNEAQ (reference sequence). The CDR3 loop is CASSPPGQGRYEQYF. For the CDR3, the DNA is TGTGCCAGCAGCCCACCAGGACAGGGACGGTACGAGCAGTACTTC.

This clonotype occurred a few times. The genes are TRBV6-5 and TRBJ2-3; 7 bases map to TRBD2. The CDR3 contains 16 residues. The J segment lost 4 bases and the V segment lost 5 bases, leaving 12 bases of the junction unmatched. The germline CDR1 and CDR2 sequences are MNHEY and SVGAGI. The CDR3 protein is CASSRGVGGSADTQYF. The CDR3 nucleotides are TGTGCCAGCAGTCGGGGGGTCGGGGGAAGCGCAGATACGCAGTATTTT.

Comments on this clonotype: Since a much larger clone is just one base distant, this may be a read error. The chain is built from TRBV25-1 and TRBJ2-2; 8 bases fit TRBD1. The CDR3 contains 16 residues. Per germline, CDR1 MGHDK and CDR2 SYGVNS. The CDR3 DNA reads TGTGTCAGCAGTCCCTGGCAGGGGGCGCGGACCGGGGAGCTGTTTTTT. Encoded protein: CVSSPWQGARTGELFF.

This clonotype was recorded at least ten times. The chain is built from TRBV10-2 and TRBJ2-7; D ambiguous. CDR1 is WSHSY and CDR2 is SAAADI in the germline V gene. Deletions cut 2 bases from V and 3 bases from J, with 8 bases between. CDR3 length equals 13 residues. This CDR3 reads CASSEVKGYEQYF. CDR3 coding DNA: TGCGCCAGCAGTGAGGTGAAGGGCTACGAGCAGTACTTC.

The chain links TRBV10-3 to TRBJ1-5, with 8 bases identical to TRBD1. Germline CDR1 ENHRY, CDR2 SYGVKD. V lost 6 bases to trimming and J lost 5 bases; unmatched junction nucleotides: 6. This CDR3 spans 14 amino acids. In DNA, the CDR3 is TGTGCCATCAGAACCGGGACAGGAGATCAGCCCCAGCATTTT. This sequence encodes CAIRTGTGDQPQHF.

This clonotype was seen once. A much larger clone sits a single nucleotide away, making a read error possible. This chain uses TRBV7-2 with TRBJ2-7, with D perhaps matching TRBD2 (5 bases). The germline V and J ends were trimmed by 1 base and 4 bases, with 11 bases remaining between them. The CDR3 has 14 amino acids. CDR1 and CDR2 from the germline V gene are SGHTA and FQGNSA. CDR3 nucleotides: TGTGCCAGCAGCTTAGGGACTGCTTCATACGAGCAGTACTTC. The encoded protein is CASSLGTASYEQYF.

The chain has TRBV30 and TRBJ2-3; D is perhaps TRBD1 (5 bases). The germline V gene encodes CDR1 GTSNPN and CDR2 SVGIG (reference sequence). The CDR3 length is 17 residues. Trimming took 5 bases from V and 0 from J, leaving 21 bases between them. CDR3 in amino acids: CAWDIFGTGSSTDTQYF. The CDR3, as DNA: TGTGCCTGGGATATTTTTGGCACAGGATCTAGCACAGATACGCAGTATTTT. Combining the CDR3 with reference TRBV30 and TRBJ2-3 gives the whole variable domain SQTIHQWPATLVQPVGSPLSLECTVEGTSNPNLYWYRQAAGRGLQLLFYSVGIGQISSEVPQNLSASRPQDRQFILSSKKLLLSDSGFYLCAWDIFGTGSSTDTQYFGPGTRLTVL.

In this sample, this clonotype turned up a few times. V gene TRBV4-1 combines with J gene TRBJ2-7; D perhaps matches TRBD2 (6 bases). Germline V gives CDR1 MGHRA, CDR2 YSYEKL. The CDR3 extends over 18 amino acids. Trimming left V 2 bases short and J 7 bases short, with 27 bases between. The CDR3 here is CASSQILPGPGGSGEQYF. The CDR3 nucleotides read TGCGCCAGCAGCCAAATACTCCCCGGTCCCGGGGGTTCGGGTGAGCAGTACTTC.

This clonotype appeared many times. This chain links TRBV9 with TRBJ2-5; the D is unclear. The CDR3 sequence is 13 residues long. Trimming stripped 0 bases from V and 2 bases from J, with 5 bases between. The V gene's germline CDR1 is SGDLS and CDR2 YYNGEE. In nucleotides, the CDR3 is TGTGCCAGCAGCGTAGGTCTGCAAGAGACCCAGTACTTC. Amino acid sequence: CASSVGLQETQYF.

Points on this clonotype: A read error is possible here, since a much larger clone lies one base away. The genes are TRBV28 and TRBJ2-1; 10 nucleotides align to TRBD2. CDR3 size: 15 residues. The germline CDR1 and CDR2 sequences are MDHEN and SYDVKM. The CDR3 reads CAGSLAGDLSNEQFF. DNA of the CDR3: TGTGCCGGCAGTCTAGCGGGAGACTTGAGCAATGAGCAGTTCTTC.

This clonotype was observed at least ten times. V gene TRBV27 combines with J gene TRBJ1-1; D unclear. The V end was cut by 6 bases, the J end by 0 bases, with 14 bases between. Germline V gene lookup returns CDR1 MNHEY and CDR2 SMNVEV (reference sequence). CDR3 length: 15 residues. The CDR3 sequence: CASSLARTLNTEAFF. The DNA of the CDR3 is TGTGCCAGCAGCCTCGCCAGGACCCTGAACACTGAAGCTTTCTTT.

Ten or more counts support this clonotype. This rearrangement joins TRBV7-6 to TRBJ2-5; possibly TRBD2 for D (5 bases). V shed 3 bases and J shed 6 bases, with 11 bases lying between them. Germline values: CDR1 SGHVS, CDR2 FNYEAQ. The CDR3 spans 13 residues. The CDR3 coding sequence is TGTGCCAGCAGCTTGTGGGAGACGAAGACCCAGTACTTC. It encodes CASSLWETKTQYF.

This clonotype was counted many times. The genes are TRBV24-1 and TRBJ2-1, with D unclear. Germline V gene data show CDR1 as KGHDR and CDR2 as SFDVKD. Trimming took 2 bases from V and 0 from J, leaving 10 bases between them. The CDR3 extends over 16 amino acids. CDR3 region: CATSDSSAFSYNEQFF. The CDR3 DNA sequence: TGTGCCACCAGTGATTCGAGCGCTTTCTCCTACAATGAGCAGTTCTTC.

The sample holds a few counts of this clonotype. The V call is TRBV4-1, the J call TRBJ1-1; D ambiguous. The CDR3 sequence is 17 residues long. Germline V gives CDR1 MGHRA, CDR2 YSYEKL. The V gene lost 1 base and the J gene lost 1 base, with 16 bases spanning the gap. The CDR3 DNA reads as TGCGCCAGCAGCCAAGTTCTCCAGTCATTAAAGAACACTGAAGCTTTCTTT. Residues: CASSQVLQSLKNTEAFF.